The 17 T cell receptor beta chains in this list originate from one sample, sequenced in a study of blood T cell repertoires in COVID-19. Only in-frame clones appear in the TCRdb table, and some are missing; sequencing was by immunoSEQ multiplex PCR. Of fewer than 400,000 clones in the sample, about 87% are singletons; the top ten hold roughly 9.4%. The sequenced material came from PBMCs or T cells enriched from blood (not recorded which). These receptors all come from a woman aged 45-60 years who had recovered from COVID-19.

V and J are TRBV5-5 and TRBJ1-1; TRBD1 agrees at 9 bases. Germline CDR1 reads SGHKS; CDR2 reads YYEKEE (reference sequence). Trimming took 4 bases from V and 0 from J; bases not matched to a gene: 13. The CDR3 is made up of 18 amino acids. The CDR3 reads CASSRGWGQGAMNTEAFF. The CDR3 DNA reads TGTGCCAGCAGCCGGGGTTGGGGACAGGGCGCCATGAACACTGAAGCTTTCTTT.

V usage is TRBV9 and J usage is TRBJ1-5; 7 nucleotides agree with TRBD1. There are 14 residues in the CDR3. V gave up 3 bases and J gave up 6 bases; unmatched junction bases: 6. The germline V gene has CDR1 SGDLS and CDR2 YYNGEE. The CDR3 reads CASSGNRGSQPQHF. The CDR3 nucleotides read TGTGCCAGCAGCGGTAACAGGGGATCTCAGCCCCAGCATTTT.

V is TRBV4-2 and J is TRBJ2-1; TRBD2 aligns across 10 bases. The CDR3 length is 18 residues. The V gene's germline CDR1 is LGHNA and CDR2 YNFKEQ. The ends lost 1 base at V and 9 bases at J; junction bases unmatched: 15. The CDR3 region is CASSQAVLAGVRSVEQFF. In DNA, the CDR3 is TGTGCCAGCAGCCAAGCGGTTCTAGCGGGGGTAAGATCTGTTGAGCAGTTCTTC.

The chain has TRBV7-2 and TRBJ1-6, with D perhaps matching TRBD1 (6 bases). Germline-derived CDR1 and CDR2 are SGHTA and FQGNSA. V lost 1 base and J lost 10, with 11 bases in between. CDR3 length: 14 residues. CDR3 region: CASSLVQGRSPLHF. CDR3 coding DNA: TGTGCCAGCAGCTTAGTACAGGGTCGATCACCCCTCCACTTT.

This chain joins TRBV19 and TRBJ1-6, with D uncertain. The CDR3 loop spans 15 amino acids. The V gene's germline CDR1 is LNHDA and CDR2 SQIVND (reference sequence). V was cut by 6 bases and J by 7 bases, with 16 bases left in between. CDR3 amino acids: CASRQDGKDNSPLHF. In DNA, the CDR3 is TGTGCCAGTAGGCAAGACGGGAAAGACAATTCACCCCTCCACTTT.

The chain is built from TRBV4-1 and TRBJ1-1, with a weak D call TRBD1 (6 bases). Trimming removed 0 bases at V and 6 bases at J, with 14 bases between. The CDR3 covers 15 residues. Germline CDR1 and CDR2: MGHRA and YSYEKL. CDR3 sequence reads: CASSQESGAGAEAFF. CDR3 nucleotide sequence: TGCGCCAGCAGCCAAGAGTCAGGGGCCGGGGCTGAAGCTTTCTTT.

This chain links TRBV7-2 with TRBJ2-1, with TRBD2 matching over 12 bases. The V gene end was trimmed by 5 bases and the J gene end by 5 bases; junction bases not matched to a gene: 7. The germline CDR1 and CDR2 sequences are SGHTA and FQGNSA. The CDR3 totals 16 residues. The CDR3 DNA follows: TGTGCCAGCAGCGTGACTAGCGGGGGAACGCACAATGAGCAGTTCTTC. Protein: CASSVTSGGTHNEQFF. Based on the CDR3 plus reference TRBV7-2 and TRBJ2-1, the full variable domain is GAGVSQSPSNKVTEKGKDVELRCDPISGHTALYWYRQSLGQGLEFLIYFQGNSAPDKSGLPSDRFSAERTGGSVSTLTIQRTQQEDSAVYLCASSVTSGGTHNEQFFGPGTRLTVL.

The chain uses TRBV9 and TRBJ1-6; 7 bases align to TRBD1. CDR1 and CDR2 (germline): SGDLS, YYNGEE. Trimming cost V 4 bases and J 7 bases; bases outside gene matches: 8. The CDR3 covers 15 residues. The CDR3 loop reads CASSTRTGKNSPLHF. The CDR3 DNA reads TGTGCCAGCAGCACCCGGACAGGAAAAAATTCACCCCTCCACTTT.

The chain uses TRBV7-8 and TRBJ2-1; D uncertain. Trimming cost V 1 base and J 3 bases, with 13 bases left between them. Per the germline V gene, CDR1 is SGHVS and CDR2 is FQNEAQ. This CDR3 region has 16 residues. The chain's CDR3 is CASSLGRTRSYNEQFF. The CDR3, as DNA: TGTGCCAGCAGCTTAGGCAGAACCAGAAGCTACAATGAGCAGTTCTTC.

As DNA, the CDR3 is TGTGCCAGCAGTGAGTCCTACCTGCAAAGTAATCAGCCCCAGCATTTT. It translates to CASSESYLQSNQPQHF. The chain has TRBV6-2 or TRBV6-3 and TRBJ1-5; D call uncertain. This CDR3 spans 16 amino acids. CDR1 MNHEY and CDR2 SVGEGT come from the germline V gene. Trimming stripped 5 bases from V and 4 bases from J, with 18 bases between.

The gene calls are TRBV12-3 or TRBV12-4 and TRBJ1-1; 7 bases map to TRBD1. This CDR3 is built from 13 residues. V shed 8 bases, J shed 5 bases, and the junction held 8 bases outside the gene matches. The DNA of the CDR3 is TGTGCCAGCGAAGGGGGCAGACGTACTGAAGCTTTCTTT. This translates into CASEGGRRTEAFF.

This clone was counted only a few times. The chain uses TRBV5-1 and TRBJ1-2; 7 bases map to TRBD1. Trimming took 3 bases from V and 3 from J; bases not matched to a gene: 5. This CDR3 region has 14 residues. Germline CDR1 is SGHRS and CDR2 is YFSETQ. DNA of the CDR3: TGCGCCAGCAGCTCAGACAGGGTTTACTATGGCTACACCTTC. This sequence encodes CASSSDRVYYGYTF.

J is TRBJ1-2 and V is TRBV28, with D possibly being TRBD1 (5 bases). The CDR3 has 15 residues. Germline CDR1 and CDR2: MDHEN and SYDVKM. The V end lost 6 bases, the J end lost 1 base, and 15 bases lay between the germline ends. CDR3 amino acids: CASSRWGRINYGYTF. Here the CDR3 DNA reads TGTGCCAGCAGCCGATGGGGCAGGATTAACTATGGCTACACCTTC.

In DNA form, the CDR3 reads TGTGCCAGTAGTACGACAGGGGGGTATGGCTACACCTTC. Translated, it gives CASSTTGGYGYTF. The chain couples TRBV19 to TRBJ1-2, with TRBD1 matching 9 bases. From germline, CDR1 is LNHDA and CDR2 SQIVND (reference sequence). J lost 5 bases, V lost 4 bases, and 2 bases had no gene match. The CDR3 covers 13 residues.

The chain has TRBV27 and TRBJ1-2; D not resolved. V lost 6 bases to trimming and J lost 2 bases, with 10 bases between them. The germline V gene encodes CDR1 MNHEY and CDR2 SMNVEV (reference sequence). CDR3 length equals 13 residues. The CDR3 bases are TGTGCCAGCAGCCTAGGATGGAACTATGGCTACACCTTC. Its translation: CASSLGWNYGYTF.

The gene calls are TRBV12-3 or TRBV12-4 and TRBJ2-1; TRBD1 aligns across 8 bases. The CDR3 is 12 amino acids. Trimming removed 6 bases from V and 8 bases from J; junction bases left unmatched: 3. This CDR3 reads CASSQQGDEQFF. CDR3 in DNA: TGTGCCAGCAGCCAACAGGGGGATGAGCAGTTCTTC.

The V and J genes are TRBV4-1 and TRBJ1-5, with D maybe TRBD1 (5 bases). The CDR3 runs to 15 residues. Trimming shortened V by 3 bases and J by 1 base, and 10 bases separated the two germline ends. Germline lookup yields CDR1 MGHRA and CDR2 YSYEKL. CDR3 region: CASSHAGQSNQPQHF. CDR3 sequence (DNA): TGCGCCAGCAGCCACGCAGGGCAAAGCAATCAGCCCCAGCATTTT.